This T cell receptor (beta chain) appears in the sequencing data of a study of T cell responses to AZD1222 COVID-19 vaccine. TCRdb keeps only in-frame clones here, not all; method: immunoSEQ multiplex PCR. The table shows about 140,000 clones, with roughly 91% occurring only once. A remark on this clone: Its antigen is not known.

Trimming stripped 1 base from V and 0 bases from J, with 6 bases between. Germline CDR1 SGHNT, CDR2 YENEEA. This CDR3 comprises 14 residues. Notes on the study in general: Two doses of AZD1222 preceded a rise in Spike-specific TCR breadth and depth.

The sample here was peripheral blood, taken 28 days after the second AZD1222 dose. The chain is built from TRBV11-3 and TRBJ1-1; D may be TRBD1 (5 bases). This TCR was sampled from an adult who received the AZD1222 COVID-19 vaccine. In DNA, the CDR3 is TGTGCCAGCAGCTTAGGGGGCCTGAACACTGAAGCTTTCTTT. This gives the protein CASSLGGLNTEAFF.